The T cell receptor beta chain described here comes from a study of cytomegalovirus exposure and HLA in healthy donors. Germline-derived CDR1 and CDR2 are MDHEN and SYDVKM. The V segment lost 5 bases and the J segment 5 bases; nucleotides outside the gene matches: 7. The CDR3 length is 16 residues. The study ran its PCR with 60 Vbeta and 13 Jbeta primers. Data came from immunoSEQ multiplex PCR; TCRdb stores just in-frame clones and leaves some out. Counted here are about 170,000 clones, 73% occurring once; the ten biggest clones make up 4.5% to 5.5%. The rearrangement links TRBV28 to TRBJ1-5; 12 bases map to TRBD1. Sequencing was done on a sample of PBMCs. This receptor was obtained from a woman under 30 in good health and CMV-seropositive. The CDR3 DNA sequence: TGTGCCAGCAGTCCCTCCGGGACAGGGGGCTATCAGCCCCAGCATTTT. Translating gives CASSPSGTGGYQPQHF.